A single sample is the source of the 7 T cell receptor beta chains below, sequenced in a study of T cell changes during pregnancy in multiple sclerosis. Measured with immunoSEQ multiplex PCR; TCRdb has only the in-frame clones, and not every one. The sample holds about 130,000 clones; roughly 96% are singletons and the top ten take less than 0.55%. The starting material was peripheral blood, obtained after pregnancy. The receptors stem from a female donor with multiple sclerosis, enrolled in a pregnancy study.

The rearrangement links TRBV5-1 to TRBJ2-1, with 9 nucleotides matching TRBD2. The V and J ends lost 0 bases and 3 bases, in that order; junction bases with no gene match: 4. The V gene's germline CDR1 is SGHRS and CDR2 YFSETQ. The CDR3 is made up of 16 amino acids. The CDR3 here is CASSLVFSGSYNEQFF. The CDR3 DNA follows: TGCGCCAGCAGCTTGGTATTTAGCGGGAGCTACAATGAGCAGTTCTTC.

The CDR3 sequence: CASSEIVTSGSFTDTQYF. Written as DNA, the CDR3 is TGTGCCAGCAGTGAAATTGTGACTAGCGGTTCCTTCACAGATACGCAGTATTTT. The gene calls are TRBV6-1 and TRBJ2-3; 9 bases agree with TRBD2. V shed 2 bases and J 2 bases; nucleotides not matched to a gene: 11. Germline-derived CDR1 and CDR2 are MNHNS and SASEGT. This CDR3 spans 18 amino acids.

The J gene is TRBJ2-1, the V gene TRBV5-1; 8 bases are shared with TRBD2. Germline trimming cut 2 bases from V and 8 bases from J; bases unmatched to any gene: 12. Germline V gene lookup returns CDR1 SGHRS and CDR2 YFSETQ. This CDR3 comprises 16 residues. CDR3 bases: TGCGCCAGCAGCTTAGGAGCGGGAGTAGTAGGCGATGAGCAGTTCTTC. It encodes CASSLGAGVVGDEQFF.

This chain connects TRBV28 to TRBJ2-3, with D hard to call. Trimming left V 7 bases short and J 3 bases short, with 11 bases between. The germline V gene has CDR1 MDHEN and CDR2 SYDVKM. The CDR3 extends over 13 amino acids. The CDR3 sequence: CASTIPGTDTQYF. The CDR3 DNA sequence: TGTGCCAGCACCATCCCCGGGACAGATACGCAGTATTTT.

The chain recombines TRBV6-7 with TRBJ2-6; 7 bases line up with TRBD1. TRBV6-7 is designated an ORF whose function remains uncertain. The CDR3 runs to 18 residues. Losses at the gene ends were 6 bases for V and 0 bases for J; bases not matched to a gene: 11. The DNA for the CDR3 is TGTGCCAGCAGAGGGACAGTCAATCAAGTCTCTGGGGCCAACGTCCTGACTTTC. This encodes CASRGTVNQVSGANVLTF.

The chain links TRBV27 to TRBJ2-2, with 9 bases lining up with TRBD1. The CDR3 loop spans 16 amino acids. Germline V gene data show CDR1 as MNHEY and CDR2 as SMNVEV (reference sequence). The ends lost 0 bases at V and 6 bases at J; junction bases unmatched: 5. CDR3 residues: CASSLSGTGSSGELFF. The CDR3 DNA reads TGTGCCAGCAGTTTATCGGGGACAGGGTCGTCCGGGGAGCTGTTTTTT.

The chain couples TRBV5-1 to TRBJ1-5; unclear D gene. CDR1 is SGHRS and CDR2 is YFSETQ in the germline V gene. The CDR3 totals 14 residues. V was shortened by 4 bases and J by 0 bases, with 8 bases between the two germline ends. CDR3 bases: TGCGCCAGCAGCCCGGGAGTTAGCAATCAGCCCCAGCATTTT. Amino acid sequence: CASSPGVSNQPQHF. The full variable domain, in which reference TRBV5-1 and TRBJ1-5 provide the parts outside the CDR3, is KAGVTQTPRYLIKTRGQQVTLSCSPISGHRSVSWYQQTPGQGLQFLFEYFSETQRNKGNFPGRFSGRQFSNSRSEMNVSTLELGDSALYLCASSPGVSNQPQHFGDGTRLSIL.